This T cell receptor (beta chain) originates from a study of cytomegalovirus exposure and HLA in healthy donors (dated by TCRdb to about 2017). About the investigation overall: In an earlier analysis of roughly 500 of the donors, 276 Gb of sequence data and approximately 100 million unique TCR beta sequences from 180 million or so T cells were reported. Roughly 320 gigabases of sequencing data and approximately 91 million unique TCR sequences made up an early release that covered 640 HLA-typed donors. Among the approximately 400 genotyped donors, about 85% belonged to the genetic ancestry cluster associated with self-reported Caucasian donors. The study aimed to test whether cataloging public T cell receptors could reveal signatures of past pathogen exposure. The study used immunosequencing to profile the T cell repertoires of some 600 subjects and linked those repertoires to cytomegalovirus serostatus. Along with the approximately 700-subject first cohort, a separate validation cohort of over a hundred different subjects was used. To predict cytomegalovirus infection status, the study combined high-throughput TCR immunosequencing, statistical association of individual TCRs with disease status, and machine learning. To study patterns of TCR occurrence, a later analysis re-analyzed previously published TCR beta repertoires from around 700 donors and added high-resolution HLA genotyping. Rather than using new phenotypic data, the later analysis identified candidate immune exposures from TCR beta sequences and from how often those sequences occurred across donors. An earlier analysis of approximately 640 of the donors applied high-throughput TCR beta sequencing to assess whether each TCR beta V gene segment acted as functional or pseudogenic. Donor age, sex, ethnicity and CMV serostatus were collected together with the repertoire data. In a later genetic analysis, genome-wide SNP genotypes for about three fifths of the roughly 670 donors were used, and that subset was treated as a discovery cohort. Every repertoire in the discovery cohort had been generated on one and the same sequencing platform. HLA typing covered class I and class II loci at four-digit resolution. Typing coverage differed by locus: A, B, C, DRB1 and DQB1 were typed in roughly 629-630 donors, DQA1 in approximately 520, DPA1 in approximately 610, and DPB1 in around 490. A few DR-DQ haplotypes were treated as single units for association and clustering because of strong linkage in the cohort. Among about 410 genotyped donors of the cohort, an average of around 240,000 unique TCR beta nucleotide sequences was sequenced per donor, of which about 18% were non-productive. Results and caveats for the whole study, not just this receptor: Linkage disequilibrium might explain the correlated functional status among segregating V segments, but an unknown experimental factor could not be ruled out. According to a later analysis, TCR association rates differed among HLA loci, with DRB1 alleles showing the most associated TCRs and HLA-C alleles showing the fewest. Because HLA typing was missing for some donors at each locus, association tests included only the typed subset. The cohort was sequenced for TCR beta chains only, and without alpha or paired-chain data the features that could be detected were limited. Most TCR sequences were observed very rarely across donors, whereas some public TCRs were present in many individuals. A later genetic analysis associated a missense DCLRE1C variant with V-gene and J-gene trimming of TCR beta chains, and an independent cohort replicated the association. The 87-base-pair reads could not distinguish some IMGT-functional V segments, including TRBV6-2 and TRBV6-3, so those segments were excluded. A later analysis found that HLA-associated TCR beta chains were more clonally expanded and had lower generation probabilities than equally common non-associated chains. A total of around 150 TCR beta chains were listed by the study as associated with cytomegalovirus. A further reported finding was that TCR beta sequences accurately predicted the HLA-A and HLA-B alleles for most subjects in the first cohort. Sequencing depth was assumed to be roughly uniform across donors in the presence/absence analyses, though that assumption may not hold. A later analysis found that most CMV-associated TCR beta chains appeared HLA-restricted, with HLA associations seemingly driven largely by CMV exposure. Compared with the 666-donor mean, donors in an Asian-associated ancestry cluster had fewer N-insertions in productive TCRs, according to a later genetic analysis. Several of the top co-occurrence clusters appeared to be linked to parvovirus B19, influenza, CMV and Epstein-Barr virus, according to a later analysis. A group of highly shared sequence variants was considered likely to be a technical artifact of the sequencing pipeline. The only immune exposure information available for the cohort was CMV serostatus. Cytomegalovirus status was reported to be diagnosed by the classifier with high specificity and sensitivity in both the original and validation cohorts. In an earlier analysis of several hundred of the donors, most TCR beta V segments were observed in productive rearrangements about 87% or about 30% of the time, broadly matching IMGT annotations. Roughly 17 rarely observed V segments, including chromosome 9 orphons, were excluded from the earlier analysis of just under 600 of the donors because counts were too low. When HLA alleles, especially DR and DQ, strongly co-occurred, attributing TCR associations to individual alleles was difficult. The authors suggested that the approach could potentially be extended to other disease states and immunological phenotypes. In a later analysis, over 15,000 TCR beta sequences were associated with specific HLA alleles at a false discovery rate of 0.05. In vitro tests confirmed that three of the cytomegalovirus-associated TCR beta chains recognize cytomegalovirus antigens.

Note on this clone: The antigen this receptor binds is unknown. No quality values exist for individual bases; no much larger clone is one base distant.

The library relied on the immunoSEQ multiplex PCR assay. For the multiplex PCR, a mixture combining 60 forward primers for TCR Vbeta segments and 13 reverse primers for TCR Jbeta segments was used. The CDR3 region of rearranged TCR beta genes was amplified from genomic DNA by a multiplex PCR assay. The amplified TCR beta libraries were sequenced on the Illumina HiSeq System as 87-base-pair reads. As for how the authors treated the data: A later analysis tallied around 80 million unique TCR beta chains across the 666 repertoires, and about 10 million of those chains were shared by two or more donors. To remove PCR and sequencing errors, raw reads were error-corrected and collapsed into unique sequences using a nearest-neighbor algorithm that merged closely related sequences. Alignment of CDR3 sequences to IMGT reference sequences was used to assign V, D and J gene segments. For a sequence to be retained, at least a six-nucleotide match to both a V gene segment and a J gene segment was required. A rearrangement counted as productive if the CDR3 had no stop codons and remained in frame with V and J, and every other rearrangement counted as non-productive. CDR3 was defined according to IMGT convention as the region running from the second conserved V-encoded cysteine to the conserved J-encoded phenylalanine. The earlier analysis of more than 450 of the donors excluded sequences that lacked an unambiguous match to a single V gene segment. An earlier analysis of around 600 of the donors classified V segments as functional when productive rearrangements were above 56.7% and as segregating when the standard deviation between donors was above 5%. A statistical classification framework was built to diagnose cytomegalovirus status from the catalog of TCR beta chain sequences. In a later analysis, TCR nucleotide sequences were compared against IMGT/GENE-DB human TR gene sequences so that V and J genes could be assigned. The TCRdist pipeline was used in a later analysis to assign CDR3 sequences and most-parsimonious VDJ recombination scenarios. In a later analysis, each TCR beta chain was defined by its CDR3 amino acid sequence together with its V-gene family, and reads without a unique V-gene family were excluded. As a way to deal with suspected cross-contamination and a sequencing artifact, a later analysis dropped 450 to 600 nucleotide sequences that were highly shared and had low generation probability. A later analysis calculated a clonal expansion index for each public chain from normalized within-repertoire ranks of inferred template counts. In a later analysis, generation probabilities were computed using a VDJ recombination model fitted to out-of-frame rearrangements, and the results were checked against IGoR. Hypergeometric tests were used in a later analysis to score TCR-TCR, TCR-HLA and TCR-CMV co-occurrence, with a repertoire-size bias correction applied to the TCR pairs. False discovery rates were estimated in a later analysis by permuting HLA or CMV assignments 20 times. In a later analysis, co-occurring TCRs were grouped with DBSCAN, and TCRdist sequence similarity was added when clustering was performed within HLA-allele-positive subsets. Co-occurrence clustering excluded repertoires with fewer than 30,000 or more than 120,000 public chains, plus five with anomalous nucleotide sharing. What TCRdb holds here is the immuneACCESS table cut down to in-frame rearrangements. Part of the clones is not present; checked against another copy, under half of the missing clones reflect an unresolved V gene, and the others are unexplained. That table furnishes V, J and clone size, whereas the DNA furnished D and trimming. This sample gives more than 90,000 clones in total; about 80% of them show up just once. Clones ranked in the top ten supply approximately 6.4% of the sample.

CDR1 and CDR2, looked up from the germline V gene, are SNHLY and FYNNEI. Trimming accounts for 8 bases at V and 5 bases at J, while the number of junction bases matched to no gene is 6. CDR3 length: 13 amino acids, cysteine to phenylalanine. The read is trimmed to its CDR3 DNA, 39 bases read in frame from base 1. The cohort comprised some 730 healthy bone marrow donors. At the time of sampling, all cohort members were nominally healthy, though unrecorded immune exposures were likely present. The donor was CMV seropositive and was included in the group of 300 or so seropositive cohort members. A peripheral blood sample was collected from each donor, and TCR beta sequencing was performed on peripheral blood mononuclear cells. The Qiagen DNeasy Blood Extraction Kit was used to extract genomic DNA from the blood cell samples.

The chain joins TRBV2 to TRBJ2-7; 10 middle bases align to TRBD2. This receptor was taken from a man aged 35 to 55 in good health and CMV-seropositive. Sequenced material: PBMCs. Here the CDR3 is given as CASFVAGGNEQYF. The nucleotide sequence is TGTGCCAGCTTCGTAGCGGGAGGTAACGAGCAGTACTTC.